These T cell receptor beta chains were read from a single sample in a study of beta chain features in type 1 diabetes. Generated by immunoSEQ multiplex PCR, the TCRdb table keeps only in-frame clones and is missing some. The data show about 400,000 clones, over 10% seen once. Sequenced input: naive CD4+ T cells from blood. These receptors originate from a woman aged 18 to 35 with type 1 diabetes. The CDR3 runs from the conserved cysteine through the conserved F or W. The D gene is left open where the match is weak. Only some rows state a clone size, as once, few, many or a class for expanded clones.

TRBJ2-7 | TRBV5-1 | - | - | TGCGCCAGCAGCTTCGACAGCTCCTACGAGCAGTACTTC | CASSFDSSYEQYF
TRBJ1-6 | TRBV15 | - | - | TGTGCCACCAGCAGAGAGGAGGGTTTGATCTCGAATTCACCCCTCCACTTT | CATSREEGLISNSPLHF
TRBJ2-2 | TRBV27 | - | - | TGTGCCAGCAGTTTAACGACGGGAGCGACCGGGGAGCTGTTTTTT | CASSLTTGATGELFF
TRBJ2-1 | TRBV5-1 | - | TRBD2 | TGCGCCAGCAGCTTAGCGGGAGCTAACAATGAGCAGTTCTTC | CASSLAGANNEQFF
TRBJ1-1 | TRBV5-1 | - | TRBD1 | TGCGCCAGCAGCCAGGGGGCCGGCGGCCCCGAAGCTTTCTTT | CASSQGAGGPEAFF
TRBJ2-3 | TRBV11-1 | - | - | TGTGCCAGCAGCCCGCAAACCAGCGGAGGGGATCATACGCAGTATTTT | CASSPQTSGGDHTQYF
TRBJ2-1 | TRBV29-1 | - | - | TGCAGCGTTGTGGGAGTAGGCCATGAGCAGTTCTTC | CSVVGVGHEQFF
TRBJ1-1 | TRBV7-8 | few | TRBD1 | TGTGCCAGCAGGAATTCCCGGGACAGGGGTGGCAGGTGG | CASRNSRDRGGRW
TRBJ2-5 | TRBV11-3 | - | - | TGTGCCAGCAGCCGCCCGGGGGAGACCCAGTACTTC | CASSRPGETQYF
TRBJ2-1 | TRBV12-5 | few | TRBD2 | TGTGCTAGTGCCGGGGGGTCCTACAATGAGCAGTTCTTC | CASAGGSYNEQFF
TRBJ2-6 | TRBV19 | few | TRBD1 | TGTGCCAGCGGGACAGCAAAAATCTCTGGGGCCAACGTCCTGACTTTC | CASGTAKISGANVLTF
TRBJ1-1 | TRBV25-1 | - | - | TGTGCCAGCAGTGCCCCCGGGGGATTCACTGAAGCTTTCTTT | CASSAPGGFTEAFF
TRBJ2-3 | TRBV7-7 | - | TRBD2 | TGTGCTAGCAGCGGGACTGGGACAGATACGCAGTATTTT | CASSGTGTDTQYF
TRBJ2-1 | TRBV5-4 | few | - | TGTGCCAGCAGCTTGGGTCCGAGCTCCTACAATGAGCAGTTCTTC | CASSLGPSSYNEQFF
TRBJ1-1 | TRBV28 | few | - | TGTGCCAGCAGTTTTATCACTGAAGCTTTCTTT | CASSFITEAFF
TRBJ2-1 | TRBV4-3 | - | - | TGCGCCAGCAGCCAAGAAGGGAGCTCCTACAATGAGCAGTTCTTC | CASSQEGSSYNEQFF
TRBJ2-1 | TRBV11-2 | - | TRBD1 | TGTGCCAGCAGCTTAGGTCCAGGGGGCTACAATGAGCAGTTCTTC | CASSLGPGGYNEQFF
TRBJ2-5 | TRBV4-3 | few | - | TGCGCCAGCAGCCAAGATGCCGGATACCGGGTGGCCACCGGGGCCCAGTACTTC | CASSQDAGYRVATGAQYF
TRBJ1-4 | TRBV25-1 | few | TRBD1 | TGTGCCAGCAGTGTCCTGACAGGGGCTAATGAAAAACTGTTTTTT | CASSVLTGANEKLFF
TRBJ2-7 | TRBV15 | - | - | TGTGCCACCAGCCCTTGGCTTGGGGGGATCTACGAGCAGTACTTC | CATSPWLGGIYEQYF
TRBJ2-7 | TRBV16 | - | TRBD1 | TGTGCCAGCAGCCAATCCGTGGGACAGGGGCGCTACGAGCAGTACTTC | CASSQSVGQGRYEQYF
TRBJ2-3 | TRBV7-3 | - | - | TGTGCCAGCAGCCTGAACGGGGTGTCGGCGCAGTATTTT | CASSLNGVSAQYF
TRBJ2-5 | TRBV5-4 | - | TRBD2 | TGTGCCAGCAGCTTGGTCGGGGGGGAGGGGACCCAGTACTTC | CASSLVGGEGTQYF
TRBJ1-2 | TRBV4-2 | few | - | TGTGCCAGCAGCCAAGACGAAGGGGTCGGGTCTTCGGGTGGCTACACCTTC | CASSQDEGVGSSGGYTF
TRBJ2-7 | TRBV28 | few | - | TGTGCCAGCAGCCACACTAGTAGCGAGCAGTACTTC | CASSHTSSEQYF
TRBJ1-5 | TRBV14 | few | - | TGTGCCAGCAGCTCGACTTTTAAGGAGACTAGCAATCAGCCCCAGCATTTT | CASSSTFKETSNQPQHF
TRBJ2-5 | TRBV7-9 | - | - | TGTGCCAGCAGCTTAGTTTTGGGCCTTGTGGAGACCCAGTACTTC | CASSLVLGLVETQYF
TRBJ1-5 | TRBV10-3 | few | - | TGTGCCATCAGTGTAGGCGGTCAGCCCCAGCATTTT | CAISVGGQPQHF
TRBJ1-4 | TRBV9 | few | - | TGTGCCAGCAGCGACAGACCGAATGAAAAACTGTTTTTT | CASSDRPNEKLFF
TRBJ2-3 | TRBV7-2 | - | TRBD2 | TGTGCCAGCAGCCTTCGGGCTACTAGCGGGGATTACACAGATACGCAGTATTTT | CASSLRATSGDYTDTQYF
TRBJ2-3 | TRBV28 | few | TRBD1 | TGTGCCAGCAGGGGACAGGGCACAGATACGCAGTATTTT | CASRGQGTDTQYF
TRBJ2-1 | TRBV9 | - | - | TGTGCCAGCAGCCCAGAACCACAGGTATACAATGAGCAGTTCTTC | CASSPEPQVYNEQFF
TRBJ2-1 | TRBV27 | - | TRBD2 | TGTGCCAGCAGTTTCCTAGCGGGGAACCTTGAGCAGTTCTTC | CASSFLAGNLEQFF
TRBJ2-7 | TRBV21-1 | - | - | TGTGCCAGCAGCAATCCCAGCAGCGGGAAATGGACCACCTTTGGGCACGAGCAGTACTTC | CASSNPSSGKWTTFGHEQYF
TRBJ2-1 | TRBV15 | - | TRBD1 | TGTGCCACCGACGGACAGGGATACAATGAGCAGTTCTTC | CATDGQGYNEQFF
TRBJ2-1 | TRBV9 | - | TRBD2 | TGTGCCAGCAGCCGCGGGGGCTCCTACAATGAGCAGTTCTTC | CASSRGGSYNEQFF
TRBJ2-7 | TRBV13 | - | - | TGTGCCAGCAGCTTAGGTAGCACCGAGCAGTACTTC | CASSLGSTEQYF
TRBJ1-2 | TRBV30 | - | - | TGTGCCTGGAGTCAGCCGGGGAATGGCTACACCTTC | CAWSQPGNGYTF
TRBJ2-7 | TRBV29-1 | - | TRBD2 | TGCAGCGTTGCGAGGACTAGCGGCTACGAGCAGTACTTC | CSVARTSGYEQYF
TRBJ2-6 | TRBV9 | few | - | TGTGCCAGCAGCGTAGGCGGGGCCGGGCAGGCCCTGACTTTC | CASSVGGAGQALTF
TRBJ2-3 | TRBV4-2 | - | - | TGTGCCAGCAGTTCAACTCGAGGCCAGGGTACAGATACGCAGTATTTT | CASSSTRGQGTDTQYF
TRBJ2-3 | TRBV30 | - | TRBD2 | TGTGCCTGGAGACCCGGGGGGAGCGGGATCACAGATACGCAGTATTTT | CAWRPGGSGITDTQYF
TRBJ2-1 | TRBV11-2 | - | TRBD1 | TGTGCCAGCAGCGCCGGGACAGGGTCCTACAATGAGCAGTTCTTC | CASSAGTGSYNEQFF
TRBJ1-6 | TRBV25-1 | - | - | TGTGCCAGCAGTCCCCTGGGCAGGGATAATTCACCCCTCCACTTT | CASSPLGRDNSPLHF
TRBJ2-1 | TRBV5-4 | few | - | TGTGCCAGCAGCTCACTAGGTAGGCATGAGCAGTTCTTC | CASSSLGRHEQFF
TRBJ2-5 | TRBV7-9 | - | TRBD2 | TGTGCCAGCAGCTTAGGGGCTAGCGGGGGGGTGGAGACCCAGTACTTC | CASSLGASGGVETQYF
TRBJ2-5 | TRBV9 | - | TRBD2 | TGTGCCAGCAGTGGGGAGGGGACCCAGTACTTC | CASSGEGTQYF
TRBJ1-5 | TRBV7-9 | few | TRBD1 | TGTGCCAGCAGCCCCGGGACAGACAATCAGCCCCAGCATTTT | CASSPGTDNQPQHF
TRBJ2-6 | TRBV29-1 | few | - | TGCAGCGCAGACCAGGGATATGGGGCCAACGTCCTGACTTTC | CSADQGYGANVLTF
TRBJ2-1 | TRBV29-1 | - | TRBD2 | TGCAGCGTTGAAGACGGGGGGGCCAGGTCCAATGAGCAGTTCTTC | CSVEDGGARSNEQFF
TRBJ2-1 | TRBV7-2 | few | - | TGTGCCAGCAGCTTAGCACCCACTGTCTACAATGAGCAGTTCTTC | CASSLAPTVYNEQFF
TRBJ1-2 | TRBV19 | - | - | TGTGCCAGTAGTTACGGTCCTGGCTACACCTTC | CASSYGPGYTF
TRBJ2-1 | TRBV6-1 | few | - | TGTGCCAGCAGTGAACAGGGATCTTACAATGAGCAGTTCTTC | CASSEQGSYNEQFF
TRBJ2-6 | TRBV2 | few | - | TGTGCCAGCAGAAGAGTCTCTGGGGCCAACGTCCTGACTTTC | CASRRVSGANVLTF